The entry below gives a single TCR beta chain sequence along with its context. The antigen is unknown. CDR3 and TCR beta VDJ profiling relied on a genomic DNA template. TCRdb called the reads again in MiXCR, with one record for every CDR3 protein. The sample lists more than 150,000 distinct CDR3 sequences, 40% to 50% occurring once. The sample originates from a study of CD8+CD57+ T cells in acquired aplastic anemia. Study background: On average, sorted CD4+ and CD8+ cells gave around 3.3 ug of DNA. Notes on the study in general: Controls and patients did not differ significantly in CD8+ Simpson's diversity. The study identified roughly 31 CD8+ CDR3 sequences shared by patients and controls.

Germline CDR1 reads SGHTA; CDR2 reads FQGNSA. This CDR3 contains 14 residues. Trimming stripped 6 bases from V and 0 bases from J, with 11 bases between. The sequenced sample was sorted CD4+, CD8+, or CD8+CD57+ T cells (not recorded which) from PBMCs. This TCR came from a human donor in good health. The rearrangement links TRBV7-2 to TRBJ1-2; D is unresolved. The CDR3: CASSYTDANYGYTF. DNA for the CDR3: TGTGCCAGCAGTTACACAGACGCTAACTATGGCTACACCTTC.